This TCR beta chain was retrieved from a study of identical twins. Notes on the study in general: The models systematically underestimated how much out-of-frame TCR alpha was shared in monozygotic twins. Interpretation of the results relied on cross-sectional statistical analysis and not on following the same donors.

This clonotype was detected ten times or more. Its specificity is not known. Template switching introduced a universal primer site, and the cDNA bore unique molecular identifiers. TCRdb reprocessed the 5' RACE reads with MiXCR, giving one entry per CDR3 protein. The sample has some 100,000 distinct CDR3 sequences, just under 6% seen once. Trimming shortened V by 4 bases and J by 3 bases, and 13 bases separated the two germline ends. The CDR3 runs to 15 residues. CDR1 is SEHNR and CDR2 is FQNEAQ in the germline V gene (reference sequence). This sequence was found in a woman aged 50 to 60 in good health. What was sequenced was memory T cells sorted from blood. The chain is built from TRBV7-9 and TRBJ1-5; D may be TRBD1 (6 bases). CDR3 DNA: TGTGCCAGCAGCTCAACCGGGGGCCTCAATCAGCCCCAGCATTTT. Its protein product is CASSSTGGLNQPQHF.